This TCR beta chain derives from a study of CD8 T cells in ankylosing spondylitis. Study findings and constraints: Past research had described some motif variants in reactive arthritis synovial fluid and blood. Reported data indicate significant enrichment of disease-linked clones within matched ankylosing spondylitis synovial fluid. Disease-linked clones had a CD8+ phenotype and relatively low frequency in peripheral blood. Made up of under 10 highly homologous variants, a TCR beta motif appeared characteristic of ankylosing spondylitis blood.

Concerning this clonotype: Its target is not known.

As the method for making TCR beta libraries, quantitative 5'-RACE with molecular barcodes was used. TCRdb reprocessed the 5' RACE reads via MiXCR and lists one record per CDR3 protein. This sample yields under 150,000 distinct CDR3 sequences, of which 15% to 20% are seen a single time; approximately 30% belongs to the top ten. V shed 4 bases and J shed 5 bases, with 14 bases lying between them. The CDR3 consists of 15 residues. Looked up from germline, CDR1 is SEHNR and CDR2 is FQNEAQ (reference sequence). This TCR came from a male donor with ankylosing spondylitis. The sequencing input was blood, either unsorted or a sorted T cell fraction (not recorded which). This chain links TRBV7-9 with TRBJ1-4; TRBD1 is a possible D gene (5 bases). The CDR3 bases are TGTGCCAGCAGCTCACCGGGACCGACGAATGAAAAACTGTTTTTT. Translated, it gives CASSSPGPTNEKLFF. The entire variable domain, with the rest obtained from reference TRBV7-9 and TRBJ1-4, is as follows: DTGVSQNPRHKITKRGQNVTFRCDPISEHNRLYWYRQTLGQGPEFLTYFQNEAQLEKSRLLSDRFSAERPKGSFSTLEIQRTEQGDSAMYLCASSSPGPTNEKLFFGSGTQLSVL.